This T cell receptor beta chain originates from a study of beta chain features in type 1 diabetes. Concerning this clone: As yet, its antigen is unknown.

Whole-study results and caveats: With patients and controls alike, PCR might favor shorter templates to an equal degree. Among patients, naive, central memory and Treg TCRB repertoires appeared more similar than among healthy donors.

Every isolated RNA sample was fully reverse transcribed, so sequencing captured expressed TCRB transcripts. The method was immunoSEQ multiplex PCR; TCRdb's version includes in-frame clones alone and lacks a portion of them. This sample yields hundreds of thousands of clones, of which around 68% are seen a single time; around 0.05% belongs to the top ten. Without exception, sorted populations had purity beyond 98%. The CDR3 sequence is 13 residues long. The V gene lost 3 bases and the J gene lost 5 bases, with 11 bases spanning the gap. Per the germline V gene, CDR1 is GTSNPN and CDR2 is SVGIG (reference sequence).

Sequencing was performed on naive CD4+ T cells from blood. The V call is TRBV30, the J call TRBJ1-5; perhaps TRBD1 as D (5 bases). The receptor comes from a man between 25 and 39 years old in good health. The CDR3, as DNA: TGTGCCTGGAGCGACAGTCCCTATCAGCCCCAGCATTTT. It is translated as CAWSDSPYQPQHF. Variable domain in full (rest from reference TRBV30 and TRBJ1-5): SQTIHQWPATLVQPVGSPLSLECTVEGTSNPNLYWYRQAAGRGLQLLFYSVGIGQISSEVPQNLSASRPQDRQFILSSKKLLLSDSGFYLCAWSDSPYQPQHFGDGTRLSIL.